The sequence of this TCR beta chain was determined in a study of blood T cell repertoires in COVID-19. In the study overall: Researchers got acute and convalescent COVID-19 samples from the United States, Italy and Spain.

TCRdb's copy holds only in-frame clones and misses some; the assay was immunoSEQ multiplex PCR. The data show over 150,000 clones, 70% to 90% seen once. Seattle enrolled patients during active infection and tracked them longitudinally. The CDR3 is made up of 16 amino acids. The V segment lost 2 bases and the J segment 5 bases; nucleotides outside the gene matches: 8. Germline V gene sequence: CDR1 LNHDA, CDR2 SQIVND (reference sequence). This rearrangement joins TRBV19 to TRBJ2-3; the match to TRBD2 covers 9 bases. This TCR was sampled from a woman over 75 with COVID-19, enrolled during active disease. The material sequenced was peripheral blood. The CDR3 protein is CASSILGLAGRDTQYF. The CDR3, as DNA: TGTGCCAGTAGTATATTGGGGCTAGCGGGAAGAGATACGCAGTATTTT.